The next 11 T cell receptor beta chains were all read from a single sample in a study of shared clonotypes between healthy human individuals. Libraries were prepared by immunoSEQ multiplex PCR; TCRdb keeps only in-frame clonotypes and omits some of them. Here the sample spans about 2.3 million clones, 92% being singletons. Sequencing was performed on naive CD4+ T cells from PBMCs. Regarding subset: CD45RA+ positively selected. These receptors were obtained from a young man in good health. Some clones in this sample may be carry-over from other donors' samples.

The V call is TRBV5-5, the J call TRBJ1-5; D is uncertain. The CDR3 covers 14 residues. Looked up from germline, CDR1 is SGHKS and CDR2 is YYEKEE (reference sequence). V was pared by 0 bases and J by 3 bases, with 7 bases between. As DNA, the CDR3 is TGTGCCAGCAGCTTGGCCTCCGACAATCAGCCCCAGCATTTT. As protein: CASSLASDNQPQHF.

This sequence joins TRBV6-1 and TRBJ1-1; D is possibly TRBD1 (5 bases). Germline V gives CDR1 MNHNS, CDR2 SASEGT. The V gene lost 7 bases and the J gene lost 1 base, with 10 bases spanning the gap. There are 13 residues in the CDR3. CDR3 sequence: CASKDRPNTEAFF. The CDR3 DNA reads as TGTGCCAGCAAAGACAGACCGAACACTGAAGCTTTCTTT.

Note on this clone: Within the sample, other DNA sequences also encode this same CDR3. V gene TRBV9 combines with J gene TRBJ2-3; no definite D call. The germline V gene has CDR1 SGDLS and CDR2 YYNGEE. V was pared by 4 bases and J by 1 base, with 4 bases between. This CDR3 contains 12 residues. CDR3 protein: CASSPGTDTQYF. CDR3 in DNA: TGTGCCAGCAGCCCCGGCACAGATACGCAGTATTTT.

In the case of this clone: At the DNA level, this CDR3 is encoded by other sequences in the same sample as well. As DNA, the CDR3 is TGCAGTGCTAGACCGGTTTATGGCTACACCTTC. Translating gives CSARPVYGYTF. The rearrangement links TRBV20-1 to TRBJ1-2; unclear D gene. Germline assignment: CDR1 DFQATT and CDR2 SNEGSKA (reference sequence). Trimming stripped 2 bases from V and 5 bases from J, with 6 bases between. This CDR3 comprises 11 residues.

CDR3 region: CAWERGPSNEQFF. DNA for the CDR3: TGTGCCTGGGAGCGGGGTCCGTCGAATGAGCAGTTCTTC. This chain connects TRBV30 to TRBJ2-1, with TRBD2 matching over 7 bases. CDR3 length: 13 residues. In germline, CDR1 is GTSNPN, CDR2 SVGIG (reference sequence). With V trimmed by 5 bases and J by 7 bases, 8 bases remained unmatched.

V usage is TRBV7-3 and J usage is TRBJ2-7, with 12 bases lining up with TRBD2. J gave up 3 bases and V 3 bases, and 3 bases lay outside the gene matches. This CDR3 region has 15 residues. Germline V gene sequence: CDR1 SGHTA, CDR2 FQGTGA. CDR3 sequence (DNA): TGTGCCAGCAGCTTCCGACTAGCGGGAGACTACGAGCAGTACTTC. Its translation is CASSFRLAGDYEQYF.

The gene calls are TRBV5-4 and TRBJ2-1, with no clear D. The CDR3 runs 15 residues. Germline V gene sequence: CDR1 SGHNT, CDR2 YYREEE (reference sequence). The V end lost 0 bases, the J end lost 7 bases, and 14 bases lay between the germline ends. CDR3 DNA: TGTGCCAGCAGCTTGGCGGCAGCCACGTTGAATGAGCAGTTCTTC. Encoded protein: CASSLAAATLNEQFF.

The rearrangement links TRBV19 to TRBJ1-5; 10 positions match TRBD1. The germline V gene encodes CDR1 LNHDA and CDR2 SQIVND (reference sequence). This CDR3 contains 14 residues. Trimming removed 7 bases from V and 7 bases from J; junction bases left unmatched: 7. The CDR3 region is CASTRQGARQPQHF. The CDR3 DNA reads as TGTGCCAGTACTAGACAGGGGGCACGCCAGCCCCAGCATTTT.

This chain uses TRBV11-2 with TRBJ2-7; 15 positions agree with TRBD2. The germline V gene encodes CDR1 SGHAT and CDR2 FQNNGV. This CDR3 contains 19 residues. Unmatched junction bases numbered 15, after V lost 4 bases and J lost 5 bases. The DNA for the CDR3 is TGTGCCAGCAGCTCTTTGAGGACTAGCGGGAGGGCCTATTCCCACGAGCAGTACTTC. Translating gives CASSSLRTSGRAYSHEQYF. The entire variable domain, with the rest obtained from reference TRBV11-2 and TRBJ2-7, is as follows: EAGVAQSPRYKIIEKRQSVAFWCNPISGHATLYWYQQILGQGPKLLIQFQNNGVVDDSQLPKDRFSAERLKGVDSTLKIQPAKLEDSAVYLCASSSLRTSGRAYSHEQYFGPGTRLTVT.

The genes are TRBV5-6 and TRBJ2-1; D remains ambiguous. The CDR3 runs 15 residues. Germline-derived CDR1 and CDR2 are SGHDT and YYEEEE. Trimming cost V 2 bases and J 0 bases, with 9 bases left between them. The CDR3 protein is CASSFQTLSYNEQFF. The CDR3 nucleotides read TGTGCCAGCAGCTTTCAGACACTCTCCTACAATGAGCAGTTCTTC.

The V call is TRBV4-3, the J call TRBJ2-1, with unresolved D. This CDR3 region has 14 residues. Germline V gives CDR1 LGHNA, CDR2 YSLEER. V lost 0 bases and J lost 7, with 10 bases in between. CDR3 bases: TGCGCCAGCAGCCAAGATAGGTACTCGAATGAGCAGTTCTTC. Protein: CASSQDRYSNEQFF.